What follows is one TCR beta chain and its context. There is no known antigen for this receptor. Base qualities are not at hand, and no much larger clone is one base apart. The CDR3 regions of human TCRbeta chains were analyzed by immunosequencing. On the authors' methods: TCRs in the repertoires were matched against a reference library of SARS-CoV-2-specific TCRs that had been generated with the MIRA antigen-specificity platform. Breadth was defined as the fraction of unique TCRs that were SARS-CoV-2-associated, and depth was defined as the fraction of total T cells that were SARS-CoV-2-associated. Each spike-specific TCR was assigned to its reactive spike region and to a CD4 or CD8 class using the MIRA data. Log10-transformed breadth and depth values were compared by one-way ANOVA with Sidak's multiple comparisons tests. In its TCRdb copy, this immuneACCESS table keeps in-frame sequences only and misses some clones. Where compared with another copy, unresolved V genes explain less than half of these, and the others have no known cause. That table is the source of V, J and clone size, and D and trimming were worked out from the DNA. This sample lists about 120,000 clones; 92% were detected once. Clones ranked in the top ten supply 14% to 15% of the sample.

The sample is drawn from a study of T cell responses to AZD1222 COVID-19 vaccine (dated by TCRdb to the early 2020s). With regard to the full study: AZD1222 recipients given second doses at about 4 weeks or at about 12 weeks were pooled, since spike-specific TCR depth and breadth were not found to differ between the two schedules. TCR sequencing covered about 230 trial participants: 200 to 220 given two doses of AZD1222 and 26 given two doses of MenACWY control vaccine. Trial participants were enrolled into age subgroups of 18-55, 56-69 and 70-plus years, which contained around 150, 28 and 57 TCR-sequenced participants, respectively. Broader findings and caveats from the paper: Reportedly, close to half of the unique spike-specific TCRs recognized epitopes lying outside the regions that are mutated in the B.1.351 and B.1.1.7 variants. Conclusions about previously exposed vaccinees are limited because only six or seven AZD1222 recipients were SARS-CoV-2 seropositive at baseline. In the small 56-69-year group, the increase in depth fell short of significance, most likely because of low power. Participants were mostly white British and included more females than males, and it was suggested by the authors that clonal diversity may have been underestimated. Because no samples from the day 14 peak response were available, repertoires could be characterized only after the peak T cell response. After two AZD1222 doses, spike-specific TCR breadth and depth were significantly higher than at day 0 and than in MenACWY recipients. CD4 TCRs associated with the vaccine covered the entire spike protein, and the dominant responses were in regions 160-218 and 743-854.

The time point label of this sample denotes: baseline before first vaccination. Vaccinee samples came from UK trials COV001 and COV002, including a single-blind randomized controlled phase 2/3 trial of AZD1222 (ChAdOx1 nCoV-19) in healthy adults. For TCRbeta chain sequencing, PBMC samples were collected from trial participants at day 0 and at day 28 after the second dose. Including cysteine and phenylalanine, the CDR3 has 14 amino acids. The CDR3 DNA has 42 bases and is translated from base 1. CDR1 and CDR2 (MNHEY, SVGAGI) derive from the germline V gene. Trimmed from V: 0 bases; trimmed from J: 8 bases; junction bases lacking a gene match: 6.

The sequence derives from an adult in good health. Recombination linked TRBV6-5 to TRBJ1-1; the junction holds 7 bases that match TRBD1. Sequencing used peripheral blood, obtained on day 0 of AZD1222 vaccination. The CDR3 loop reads CASSYSTDRAEAFF. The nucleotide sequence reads TGTGCCAGCAGTTACTCGACAGACAGGGCCGAAGCTTTCTTT.